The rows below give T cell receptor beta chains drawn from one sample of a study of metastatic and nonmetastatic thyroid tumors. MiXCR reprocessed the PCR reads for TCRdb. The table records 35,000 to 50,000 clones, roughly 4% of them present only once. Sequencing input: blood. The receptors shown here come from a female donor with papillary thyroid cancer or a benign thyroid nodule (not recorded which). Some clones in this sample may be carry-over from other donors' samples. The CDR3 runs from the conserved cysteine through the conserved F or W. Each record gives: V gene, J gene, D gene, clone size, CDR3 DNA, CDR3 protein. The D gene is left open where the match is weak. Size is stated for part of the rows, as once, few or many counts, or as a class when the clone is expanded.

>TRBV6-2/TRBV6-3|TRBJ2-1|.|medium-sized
TGTGCCAGCGAAGGAGGGGCTTACAATGAGCAGTTCTTC
CASEGGAYNEQFF
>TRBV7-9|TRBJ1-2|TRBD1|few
TGTGCCAGCAGACCTGGGACAGTCTATGACTACACCTTC
CASRPGTVYDYTF
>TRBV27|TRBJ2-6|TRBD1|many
TGTGCCAGCAGTCCCAACAGGGGACCAGGGGCCAACGTCCTGACTTTC
CASSPNRGPGANVLTF
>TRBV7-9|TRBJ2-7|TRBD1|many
TGTGCCAGCAGCTCACTCAGGGGGTCCTCCTACGAGCAGTACTTC
CASSSLRGSSYEQYF
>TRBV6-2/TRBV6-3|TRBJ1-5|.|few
TGTGCCAGCAGGGACTATGCTGGTCAGCCCCAGCATTTT
CASRDYAGQPQHF
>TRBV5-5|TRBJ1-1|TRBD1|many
TGTGCCAGCAGCCGGGACAGGGACACTGAAGCTTTCTTT
CASSRDRDTEAFF
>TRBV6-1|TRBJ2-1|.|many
TGTGCCACGGGACGAGTTGCGCCTAGGGGCGATGAGCAGTTCTTC
CATGRVAPRGDEQFF
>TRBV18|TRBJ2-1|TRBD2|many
TGTGCCAGCTCACCGCCCGGGACTAGCGGTCACAATGAGCAGTTCTTC
CASSPPGTSGHNEQFF
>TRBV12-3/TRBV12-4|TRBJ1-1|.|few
.
CASSFGAGINTEAFF
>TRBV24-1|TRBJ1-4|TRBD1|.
TGTGCCACCAGTGATGGGACAGGGGTTGAAAAACTGTTTTTT
CATSDGTGVEKLFF
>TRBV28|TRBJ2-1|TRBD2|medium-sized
TGTGCCAGCAGTTTAGAGGGCTTAGCGGGGAGCTCCTACAATGAGCAGTTCTTC
CASSLEGLAGSSYNEQFF
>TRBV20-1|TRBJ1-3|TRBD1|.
TGCAGTGCTAGGCCCTGGAACAGGGGAGACACCATATATTTT
CSARPWNRGDTIYF
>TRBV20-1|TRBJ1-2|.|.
TGCAGTGCTAGAGGATCGGGGGGCTATGGCTACACCTTC
CSARGSGGYGYTF
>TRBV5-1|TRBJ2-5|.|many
TGCGCCAGCAGCTTGGGACAGAAAGAGACCCAGTACTTT
CASSLGQKETQYF
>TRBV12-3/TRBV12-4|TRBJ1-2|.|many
TGTGCCAGCAGCCCAGAGATTTACTATGGCTACACCTTC
CASSPEIYYGYTF
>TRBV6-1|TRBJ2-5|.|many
TGTGCCAGCAGACAGAGTACCCAAGAGACCCAGTACTTC
CASRQSTQETQYF
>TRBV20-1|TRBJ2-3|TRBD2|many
TGCAGTGCCGTAGCGGGAGTCACAGATACGCAGTATTTT
CSAVAGVTDTQYF
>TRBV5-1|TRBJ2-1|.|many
TGCGCCAGCAGCCCCTGGGGGCCCTTGGGTGAGCAGTTCTTC
CASSPWGPLGEQFF
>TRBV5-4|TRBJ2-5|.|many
TGTGCCAGCAGCTTCGGCGGACTACAAGAGACCCAGTACTTC
CASSFGGLQETQYF
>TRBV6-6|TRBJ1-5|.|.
TGTGCCAGCAGTTACTCAACAGGAGGCAATCAGCCGCAGCATTTT
CASSYSTGGNQPQHF
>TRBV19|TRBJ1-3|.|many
TGTGCCAGTAGTGTGGCCAGCACCTCTGGAAACACCATATATTTT
CASSVASTSGNTIYF
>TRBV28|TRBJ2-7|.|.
TGTGCCAGCAGTTTTGTGGGGGCAACCTACGAGCAGTACTTC
CASSFVGATYEQYF
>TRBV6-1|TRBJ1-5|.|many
TGTGCCAGCAGCGACTATTCGGACAGCCTTCAACGGCCCCAGCATTTT
CASSDYSDSLQRPQHF
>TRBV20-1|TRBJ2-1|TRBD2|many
TGCAGTGCCACGACTAGCGGGAAGTACAATGAGCAGTTCTTC
CSATTSGKYNEQFF
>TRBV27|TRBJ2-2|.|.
TGTGCCAGCAGTTTAGCAGGGGCGAACACCGGGGAGCTGTTTTTT
CASSLAGANTGELFF
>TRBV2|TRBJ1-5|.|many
TGTGCCAGCAGTGGGAATCCAAGGCAGCCCCAGCATTTT
CASSGNPRQPQHF
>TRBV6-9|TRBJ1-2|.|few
TGTGCCAGCAGTTACTCAGAAGAGACGGCCGACAAGGGCTACACCTTC
CASSYSEETADKGYTF
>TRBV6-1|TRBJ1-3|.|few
TGTGCCAGCAGTGGAATTGACAGCTCTGTAAGCACCATATATTTT
CASSGIDSSVSTIYF
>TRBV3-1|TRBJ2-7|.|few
TGTGCCAGCAGCCGGGTGGAAACCTCCTACGAGCAGTACTTC
CASSRVETSYEQYF
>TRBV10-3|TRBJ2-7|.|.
TGTGCCATCAGTGAATTGCAGGGCGCAGCCTACGAGCAGTACTTC
CAISELQGAAYEQYF
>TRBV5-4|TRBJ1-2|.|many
TGTGCCAGCAGCTTGAAAGGGGAGTACGGCTACACCTTC
CASSLKGEYGYTF
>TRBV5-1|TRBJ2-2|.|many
TGCGCCAGCAGCCCCGGGGCCGCGAACACCGGGGAGCTGTTTTTT
CASSPGAANTGELFF
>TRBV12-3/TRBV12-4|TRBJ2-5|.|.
TGTGCCAGCAGTTTAAGTTATGTGGAGACCCAGTACTTC
CASSLSYVETQYF
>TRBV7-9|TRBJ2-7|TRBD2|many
TGTGCCAGCAGCTTATCTTCTAGCGGGGAATACTACGAGCAGTACTTC
CASSLSSSGEYYEQYF
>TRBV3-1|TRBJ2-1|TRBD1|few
TGTGCCAGCAGCCTTAAAAGGGGACAGGGCCTCTACAATGAGCAGTTCTTC
CASSLKRGQGLYNEQFF
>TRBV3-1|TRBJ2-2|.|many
TGTGCCAGCAGCCAAGCAACCGGGGAGCTGTTTTTT
CASSQATGELFF
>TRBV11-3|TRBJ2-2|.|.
TGTGTCAGCAGCCATCTAGTTGCCGGGGAGCTGTTTTTT
CVSSHLVAGELFF
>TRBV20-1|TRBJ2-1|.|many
TGCAGTGCTAGAGGTTCCTGGAGCGACGGGGCCTACAATGAGCAGTTCTTC
CSARGSWSDGAYNEQFF
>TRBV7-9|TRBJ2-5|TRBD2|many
TGTGCCAGCAGCTTAGATGTCGGGAGGGGGGAGACCCAGTACTTC
CASSLDVGRGETQYF
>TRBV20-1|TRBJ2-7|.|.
TGCAGTGCTAGAGCGTCAGGACACGAGCAGTACTTC
CSARASGHEQYF
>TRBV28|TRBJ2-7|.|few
TGTGCCAGCAGTCGACTAGTCGACGAGCAGTACTTC
CASSRLVDEQYF
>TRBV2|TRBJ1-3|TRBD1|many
TGTGCCAGCAATCCCCCACAGGGGGCGATCGGAAACACCATATATTTT
CASNPPQGAIGNTIYF
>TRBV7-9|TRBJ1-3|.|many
TGTGCCAGCAGCTCGATGGGACGGCACTCTGGAAACACCATATATTTT
CASSSMGRHSGNTIYF
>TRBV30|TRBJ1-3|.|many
TGTGCCTGGGGGCGGGGAACTGGAAACACCATATATTTT
CAWGRGTGNTIYF
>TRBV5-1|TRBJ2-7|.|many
TGCGCCAGCAGCGCCGGGACTTATCCCTCCTACGAGCAGTACTTC
CASSAGTYPSYEQYF
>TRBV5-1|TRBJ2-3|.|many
TGCGCCAGCAGACCGGAGAGCACAGATACGCAGTATTTT
CASRPESTDTQYF
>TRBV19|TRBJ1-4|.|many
TGTGCCAGTAGTATAGGCGACAATAATGAAAAACTGTTTTTT
CASSIGDNNEKLFF
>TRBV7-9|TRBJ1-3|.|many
TGTGCCAGCAGCTTATCGGGGGACCGCGGAAACACCATATATTTT
CASSLSGDRGNTIYF
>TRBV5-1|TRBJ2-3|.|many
TGCGCCAGCAGCTTGGGTGGCTACACAGATACGCAGTATTTT
CASSLGGYTDTQYF
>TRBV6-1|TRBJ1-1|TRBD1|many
TGTGCCAGCACGGGGACAGATAACACTGAAGCTTTCTTT
CASTGTDNTEAFF
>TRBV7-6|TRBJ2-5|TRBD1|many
TGTGCCAGCAGCAAAGGACAGGGGGTACTTAACGGGGAGACCCAGTACTTC
CASSKGQGVLNGETQYF
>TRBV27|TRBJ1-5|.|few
TGTGCCAGCAGAACACAGCCCCAGCATTTT
CASRTQPQHF
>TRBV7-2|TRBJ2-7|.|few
TGTGCCAGCAGCTTCCGGTCCGGCGAGCAGTACTTC
CASSFRSGEQYF
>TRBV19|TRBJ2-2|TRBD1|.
TGTGCCAGTAGTATTCTTGACAGGGCGGCCGGGGAGCTGTTTTTT
CASSILDRAAGELFF